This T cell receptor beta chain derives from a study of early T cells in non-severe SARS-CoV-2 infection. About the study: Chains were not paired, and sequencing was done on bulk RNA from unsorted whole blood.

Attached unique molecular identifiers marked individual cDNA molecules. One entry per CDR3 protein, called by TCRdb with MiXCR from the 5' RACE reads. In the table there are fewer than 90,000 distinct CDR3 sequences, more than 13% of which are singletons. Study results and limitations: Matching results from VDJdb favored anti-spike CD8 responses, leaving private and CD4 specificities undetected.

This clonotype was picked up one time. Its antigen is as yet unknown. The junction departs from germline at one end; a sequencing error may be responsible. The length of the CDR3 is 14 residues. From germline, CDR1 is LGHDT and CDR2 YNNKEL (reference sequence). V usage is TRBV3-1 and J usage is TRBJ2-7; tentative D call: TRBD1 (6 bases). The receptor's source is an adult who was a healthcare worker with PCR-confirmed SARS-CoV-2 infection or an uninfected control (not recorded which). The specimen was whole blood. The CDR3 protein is CVSSHRDTSYEQYF. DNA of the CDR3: TGTGTCAGCAGCCACCGGGACACCTCCTACGAGCAGTACTTC.